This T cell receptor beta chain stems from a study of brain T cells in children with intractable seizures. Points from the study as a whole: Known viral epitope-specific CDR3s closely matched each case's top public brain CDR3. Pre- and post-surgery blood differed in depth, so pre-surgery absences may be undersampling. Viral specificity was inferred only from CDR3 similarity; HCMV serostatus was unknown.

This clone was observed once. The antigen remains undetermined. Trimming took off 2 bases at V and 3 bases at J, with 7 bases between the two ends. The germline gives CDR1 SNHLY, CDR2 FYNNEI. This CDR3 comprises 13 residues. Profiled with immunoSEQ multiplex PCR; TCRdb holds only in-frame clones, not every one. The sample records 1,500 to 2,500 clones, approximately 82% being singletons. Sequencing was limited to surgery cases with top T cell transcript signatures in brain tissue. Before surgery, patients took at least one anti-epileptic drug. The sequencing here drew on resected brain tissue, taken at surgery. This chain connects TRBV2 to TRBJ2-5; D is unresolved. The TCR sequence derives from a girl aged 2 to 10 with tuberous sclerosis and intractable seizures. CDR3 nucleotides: TGTGCCAGCAGTGAATGGCAGAAAGAGACCCAGTACTTC. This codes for CASSEWQKETQYF.